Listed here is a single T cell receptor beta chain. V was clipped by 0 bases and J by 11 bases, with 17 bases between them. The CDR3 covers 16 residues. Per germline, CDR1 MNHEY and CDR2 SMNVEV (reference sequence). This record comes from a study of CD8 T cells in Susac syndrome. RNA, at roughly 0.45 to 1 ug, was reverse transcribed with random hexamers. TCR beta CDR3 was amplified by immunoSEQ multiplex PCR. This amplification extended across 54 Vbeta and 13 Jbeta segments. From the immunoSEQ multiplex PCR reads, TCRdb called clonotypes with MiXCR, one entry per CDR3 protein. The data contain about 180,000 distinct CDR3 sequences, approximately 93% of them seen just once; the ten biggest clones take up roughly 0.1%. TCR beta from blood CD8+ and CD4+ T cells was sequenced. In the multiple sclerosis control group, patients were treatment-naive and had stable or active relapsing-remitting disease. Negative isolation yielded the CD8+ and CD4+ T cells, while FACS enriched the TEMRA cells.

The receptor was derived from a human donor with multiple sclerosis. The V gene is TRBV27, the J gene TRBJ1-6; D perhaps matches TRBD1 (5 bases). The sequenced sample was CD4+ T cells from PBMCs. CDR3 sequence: CASSLSGAGTYTPLHF. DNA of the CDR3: TGTGCCAGCAGTTTATCGGGTGCAGGGACCTACACACCCCTCCACTTT.